A single sample is the source of the 26 T cell receptor beta chains below, sequenced in a study of OX40 agonist ivuxolimab in advanced cancers. Measured with immunoSEQ multiplex PCR; TCRdb has only the in-frame clones, and not every one. The sample holds around 72,000 clones, approximately 92% seen once. The specimen was CD4+ or CD8+ T cells sorted from blood, collected in a trial of the OX40 agonist ivuxolimab. These receptors came from an adult with an advanced solid tumor such as melanoma, head and neck, liver or kidney cancer.

The rearrangement joins TRBV18 to TRBJ2-5, with TRBD1 as a possible D gene (5 bases). Trimming shortened V by 4 bases and J by 5 bases, and 11 bases separated the two germline ends. CDR1 KGHSH and CDR2 LQKENI come from the germline V gene. CDR3 length: 13 residues. The CDR3 DNA follows: TGTGCCAGCTCACTCCTTAGACAGGAGACCCAGTACTTC. Translation gives CASSLLRQETQYF.

This rearrangement joins TRBV10-3 to TRBJ2-7; 9 nucleotides agree with TRBD1. The trim removed 8 bases at V and 7 bases at J, leaving 18 bases unmatched. The CDR3 extends over 16 amino acids. CDR1 ENHRY and CDR2 SYGVKD come from the germline V gene. CDR3 residues: CAIGTGKLAGQGEQYF. For the CDR3, the DNA is TGTGCCATCGGGACAGGGAAGTTAGCGGGCCAAGGGGAGCAGTACTTC.

As concerns this clone: The same CDR3 can be traced to other DNA sequences in this sample. The chain employs TRBV27 and TRBJ2-7; D might be TRBD1 (5 bases). This CDR3 comprises 11 residues. Germline CDR1 reads MNHEY; CDR2 reads SMNVEV (reference sequence). The V end lost 6 bases, the J end lost 6 bases, and 9 bases lay between the germline ends. Here the CDR3 reads CASRWGGEQYF. CDR3 DNA: TGTGCCAGCAGATGGGGCGGCGAGCAGTACTTC.

The genes are TRBV2 and TRBJ2-5; D remains ambiguous. The J call may be incorrect, as the DNA end agrees better with TRBJ2-7. Germline V CDR1 and CDR2: SNHLY, FYNNEI. This CDR3 is 15 amino acids long. DNA of the CDR3: TGTGCCAGCAGCAGTCTCGGCGCCTTGACCTACGAGCAGTACTTC. This gives the protein CASSSLGALTYEQYF.

The genes are TRBV18 and TRBJ2-7, with a tentative D call TRBD1 (8 bases). The V gene's germline CDR1 is KGHSH and CDR2 LQKENI. Trimming removed 8 bases at V and 3 bases at J, with 17 bases between. The CDR3 runs to 14 residues. The CDR3 loop reads CASRIQGEGYEQYF. CDR3 in DNA: TGTGCCAGCCGCATACAGGGGGAGGGCTACGAGCAGTACTTC.

The V gene is TRBV19, the J gene TRBJ2-6; no definite D call. The CDR3 covers 15 residues. CDR1 is LNHDA, CDR2 SQIVND, per germline (reference sequence). V was shortened by 6 bases and J by 0 bases, with 9 bases between the two germline ends. As DNA, the CDR3 is TGTGCCAGTAGCCTCCTAGACTCTGGGGCCAACGTCCTGACTTTC. Its protein is CASSLLDSGANVLTF.

This chain uses TRBV5-1 with TRBJ1-3; D unclear. V was shortened by 0 bases and J by 4 bases, with 11 bases between the two germline ends. The CDR3 is 15 residues long. Per the germline V gene, CDR1 is SGHRS and CDR2 is YFSETQ. Written as DNA, the CDR3 is TGCGCCAGCAGCTTGGCGGGCCTGAGGGGAAACACCATATATTTT. Protein sequence: CASSLAGLRGNTIYF.

In its sample, this clone was seen once. V usage is TRBV11-3 and J usage is TRBJ2-7; no definite D call. V dropped 11 bases and J dropped 2 bases, with 22 bases sitting between them. CDR1 is SGHNT and CDR2 is YENEEA in the germline V gene. This CDR3 has 15 residues. This CDR3 is CAPPCLKRHPYEQYF. The CDR3 DNA follows: TGTGCCCCCCCCTGCCTTAAACGCCATCCCTACGAGCAGTACTTC.

This clone was counted only a few times. This chain's CDR3 is CASSQVPDLNEQFF. The DNA for the CDR3 is TGTGCCAGCAGCCAAGTTCCGGACTTAAATGAGCAGTTCTTC. V usage is TRBV14 and J usage is TRBJ2-1, with TRBD2 as a possible D gene (5 bases). The ends were cut back, 1 base at V and 7 bases at J, with 11 bases in the middle. This CDR3 contains 14 residues. CDR1 SGHDN and CDR2 FVKESK come from the germline V gene.

J is TRBJ2-1 and V is TRBV5-1; 11 nucleotides align to TRBD1. Germline CDR1 SGHRS, CDR2 YFSETQ. The CDR3 totals 14 residues. V shed 3 bases and J 7 bases; nucleotides not matched to a gene: 3. CDR3 bases: TGCGCCAGCAGCTCCGGGACAGGGGGGAATGAGCAGTTCTTC. This encodes CASSSGTGGNEQFF.

The chain joins TRBV2 to TRBJ2-7; TRBD1 matches 7 bases. The CDR3 contains 16 residues. V dropped 2 bases and J dropped 0; count of bases not matched to a gene: 7. Per the germline V gene, CDR1 is SNHLY and CDR2 is FYNNEI. In DNA form, the CDR3 reads TGTGCCAGCAGTGAATGGCACAGGGGAACCTCCTACGAGCAGTACTTC. Translating gives CASSEWHRGTSYEQYF.

This clone was observed once. The junction and the germline gene differ at one end; a read error may be behind it. This chain uses TRBV4-1 with TRBJ1-5, with D tentatively TRBD1 (5 bases). Germline CDR1 is MGHRA and CDR2 is YSYEKL. CDR3 size: 11 residues. The CDR3 nucleotides are TGTGCCAGCAGCCATCAGGGTCACCAGCATTTT. Protein product: CASSHQGHQHF.

V is TRBV29-1 and J is TRBJ2-5, with D maybe TRBD2 (5 bases). The V gene's germline CDR1 is SQVTM and CDR2 ANQGSEA. The CDR3 extends over 16 amino acids. Trimming took 5 bases from V and 3 from J, leaving 22 bases between them. In DNA form, the CDR3 reads TGCAGCGTTTCAAGGAGGTTACATTCTGGGAAAGAGACCCAGTACTTC. This translates into CSVSRRLHSGKETQYF.

The rearrangement links TRBV6-5 to TRBJ2-7; a weak D match, TRBD2 (5 bases). The CDR3 runs 14 residues. CDR1 is MNHEY and CDR2 is SVGAGI in the germline V gene. V lost 0 bases, J lost 6 bases, and 12 bases lay in between. The CDR3 DNA sequence: TGTGCCAGCAGTTACTCGAGGGCCGGAACCGAGCAGTACTTC. Translating gives CASSYSRAGTEQYF.

The V gene is TRBV29-1, the J gene TRBJ1-1; no firm D call. This CDR3 is built from 12 residues. V lost 7 bases, J lost 1 base, and 10 bases lay in between. The germline gives CDR1 SQVTM, CDR2 ANQGSEA. The CDR3 here is CSAHRANTEAFF. The CDR3 bases are TGCAGCGCCCATCGGGCGAACACTGAAGCTTTCTTT.

The chain couples TRBV7-9 to TRBJ1-6; unclear D gene. The CDR3 has 15 residues. Germline-derived CDR1 and CDR2 are SEHNR and FQNEAQ (reference sequence). Trimming shortened V by 2 bases and J by 6 bases, and 11 bases separated the two germline ends. This CDR3 is CASSLMSQPNSPLHF. For the CDR3, the DNA is TGTGCCAGCAGCTTAATGTCCCAGCCTAATTCACCCCTCCACTTT.

The chain employs TRBV5-4 and TRBJ2-2; weak D call: TRBD1 (6 bases). Between the trimmed V and J ends, which lost 4 bases and 1 base, there was a span of 8 bases. The germline V gene encodes CDR1 SGHNT and CDR2 YYREEE (reference sequence). CDR3 size: 14 residues. CDR3 region: CASSTGQNTGELFF. The CDR3 nucleotides are TGTGCCAGCAGCACGGGACAGAACACCGGGGAGCTGTTTTTT.

The V and J genes are TRBV6-5 and TRBJ2-1, with D tentatively TRBD1 or TRBD2 (6 bases each). Germline V gene lookup returns CDR1 MNHEY and CDR2 SVGAGI. Deletions cut 6 bases from V and 12 bases from J, with 24 bases between. This CDR3 has 15 amino acids. The CDR3 sequence: CASSRLRNGGGGQFF. As DNA, the CDR3 is TGTGCCAGCAGCCGGCTCCGGAACGGCGGAGGGGGGCAGTTCTTC.

The chain joins TRBV21-1 to TRBJ2-7; TRBD1 is taken as the D call from the table, unchecked against the DNA. TRBV21-1 is an annotated pseudogene. CDR3 length: 14 residues. CDR3 nucleotides: TGTGCCAGCCGTCCTGACAGACCCACCTACGAGCAGTACTTC. Protein sequence: CASRPDRPTYEQYF.

The genes are TRBV28 and TRBJ1-2; D uncertain. CDR1 and CDR2 from the germline V gene are MDHEN and SYDVKM. CDR3 length: 13 residues. The germline V and J ends were trimmed by 2 bases and 3 bases, with 7 bases remaining between them. CDR3 residues: CASSLRPDYGYTF. The CDR3 nucleotides read TGTGCCAGCAGTTTAAGGCCAGACTATGGCTACACCTTC.

The rearrangement links TRBV19 to TRBJ1-4, with TRBD1 matching over 8 bases. This CDR3 contains 14 residues. Germline loops: CDR1 LNHDA, CDR2 SQIVND (reference sequence). Germline trimming cut 2 bases from V and 8 bases from J; bases unmatched to any gene: 4. CDR3 region: CASSIYRGEEKLFF. CDR3 nucleotides: TGTGCCAGTAGTATATACAGGGGGGAAGAAAAACTGTTTTTT.

The chain has TRBV11-2 and TRBJ2-7; TRBD1 or TRBD2 may be the D gene (5 bases each). CDR1 SGHAT and CDR2 FQNNGV come from the germline V gene. This CDR3 is built from 14 residues. V was pared by 0 bases and J by 2 bases, with 8 bases between. CDR3 region: CASSLDLGPYEQYF. The CDR3 nucleotides are TGTGCCAGCAGCTTAGACCTGGGACCCTACGAGCAGTACTTC.

V usage is TRBV5-5 and J usage is TRBJ1-2; 10 bases line up with TRBD1. CDR1 is SGHKS and CDR2 is YYEKEE in the germline V gene (reference sequence). This CDR3 is 14 amino acids long. With V trimmed by 3 bases and J by 5 bases, 4 bases remained unmatched. The CDR3 DNA sequence: TGTGCCAGCAGCTGGGGACAGGGGAATTATGGCTACACCTTC. This codes for CASSWGQGNYGYTF.

The chain is built from TRBV2 and TRBJ1-4; 8 nucleotides match TRBD1. V gave up 6 bases and J gave up 9 bases; unmatched junction bases: 9. Germline loops: CDR1 SNHLY, CDR2 FYNNEI. The CDR3 sequence is 14 residues long. CDR3 bases: TGTGCCAGCAGCCTACAGGGGGATATGAAAAAACTGTTTTTT. Protein sequence: CASSLQGDMKKLFF. Supplemented by reference TRBV2 and TRBJ1-4, the full variable domain reads EPEVTQTPSHQVTQMGQEVILRCVPISNHLYFYWYRQILGQKVEFLVSFYNNEISEKSEIFDDQFSVERPDGSNFTLKIRSTKLEDSAMYFCASSLQGDMKKLFFGSGTQLSVL.

This chain uses TRBV5-1 with TRBJ2-6; weak D call: TRBD2 (6 bases). V lost 7 bases, J lost 1 base, and 9 bases lay in between. From germline, CDR1 is SGHRS and CDR2 YFSETQ. The CDR3 runs to 14 residues. The CDR3 spells CASGGASGANVLTF. In DNA, the CDR3 is TGCGCCAGCGGAGGGGCGTCTGGGGCCAACGTCCTGACTTTC.

The rearrangement joins TRBV6-1 to TRBJ1-2; D perhaps matches TRBD1 (6 bases). V lost 1 base, J lost 5 bases, and 8 bases lay in between. Germline assignment: CDR1 MNHNS and CDR2 SASEGT. This CDR3 has 13 amino acids. As DNA, the CDR3 is TGTGCCAGCAGTGAAGGGACAGCTTATGGCTACACCTTC. Residues: CASSEGTAYGYTF.